These T cell receptor beta chains were read from a single sample in a study of blood T cell repertoires in COVID-19. The data were produced by immunoSEQ multiplex PCR, yet TCRdb's version contains in-frame clones alone and is incomplete. The sample holds 250,000 to 350,000 clones; approximately 86% are singletons and the top ten take less than 10%. Sequencing was done on a sample of peripheral blood. The receptors shown here come from a man aged 18-30 years with active or convalescent COVID-19. Both conserved end residues are part of each CDR3. The D gene is left open where the match is weak. Clone size is stated in some rows and not others, as once, few, many or a class when expanded.

size	D	J	V	CDR3	DNA
-	TRBD1	TRBJ2-7	TRBV9	CASSVGGRGGVYEQYF	TGTGCCAGCAGCGTAGGGGGCCGAGGGGGCGTCTACGAGCAGTACTTC
-	-	TRBJ2-7	TRBV18	CASSLAGGSYEQYF	TGTGCCAGCTCCCTTGCCGGGGGCTCCTACGAGCAGTACTTC
-	-	TRBJ1-5	TRBV6-4	CASSDSGDYSNQPQHF	TGTGCCAGCAGTGACTCGGGGGACTATAGCAATCAGCCCCAGCATTTT
-	-	TRBJ2-5	TRBV25-1	CASSENRAQETQYF	TGTGCCAGCAGTGAAAACAGGGCACAAGAGACCCAGTACTTC
-	TRBD2	TRBJ2-1	TRBV7-9	CASSLGLAGNEQFF	TGTGCCAGCAGCTTGGGGCTAGCGGGGAACGAGCAGTTCTTC
-	-	TRBJ1-2	TRBV6-1	CASSEGLGRSSYGYTF	TGTGCCAGCAGTGAAGGGTTGGGGAGGTCTTCCTATGGCTACACCTTC
once	TRBD1	TRBJ1-2	TRBV5-1	CASSPGQRYGYTF	TGCGCCAGCAGCCCGGGACAGCGCTATGGCTACACCTTC
-	-	TRBJ1-3	TRBV7-2	CASSPPVGRAGGNTIYF	TGTGCCAGCAGCCCGCCGGTTGGCAGGGCGGGAGGAAACACCATATATTTT
-	TRBD1	TRBJ1-6	TRBV7-9	CASSPRTGEDNSPLHF	TGTGCCAGCAGCCCTCGGACAGGGGAGGATAATTCACCCCTCCACTTT
-	-	TRBJ2-7	TRBV5-6	CASEPTGSHEQYF	TGTGCCAGCGAGCCCACAGGGTCCCACGAGCAGTACTTC
once	TRBD1	TRBJ1-4	TRBV7-9	CASSLGPGQGATNEKLFF	TGTGCCAGCAGCTTAGGGCCGGGACAGGGGGCCACTAATGAAAAACTGTTTTTT
-	-	TRBJ1-5	TRBV21-1	CASSNGEGDRNQPQHF	TGTGCCAGCAGCAACGGTGAAGGGGATCGCAATCAGCCCCAGCATTTT
-	TRBD2	TRBJ2-2	TRBV6-5	CASSSGLAGSAGELFF	TGTGCCAGCAGTTCCGGACTAGCGGGGAGCGCCGGGGAGCTGTTTTTT
-	-	TRBJ1-3	TRBV3-1/TRBV3-2	CASSQDSRQGNTIYF	TGTGCCAGCAGCCAAGACTCGCGACAGGGAAACACCATATATTTT